The table lists the clone carrying this T cell receptor beta chain with a count of one. These data belong to a study of blood T cell repertoires in COVID-19. Turning to the study itself: Samples taken during acute and convalescent COVID-19 were collected in the United States, Italy and Spain.

How the authors handled the data: Amplifying reference gene primers gave estimates of nucleated cell counts. Sequenced by immunoSEQ multiplex PCR; TCRdb stores in-frame clones only, minus some. V, J and clone size are taken as reported in that table, and D and trimming were inferred from the DNA itself. The repertoire has more than 95,000 clones, 80% to 90% of them found once; the top ten carry around 3.2%. Deletions cut 6 bases from V and 5 bases from J, with 12 bases between. Germline CDR1 is SGHTA and CDR2 is FQGNSA. The CDR3 has 13 residues. The receptor was isolated from a human donor in a cohort sampled during active COVID-19. Material for sequencing was peripheral blood. This chain connects TRBV7-2 to TRBJ2-3; D might be TRBD2 (5 bases). CDR3 bases: TGTGCCAGCAGAGGGTCGGGGAGAGATACGCAGTATTTT. It translates to CASRGSGRDTQYF.